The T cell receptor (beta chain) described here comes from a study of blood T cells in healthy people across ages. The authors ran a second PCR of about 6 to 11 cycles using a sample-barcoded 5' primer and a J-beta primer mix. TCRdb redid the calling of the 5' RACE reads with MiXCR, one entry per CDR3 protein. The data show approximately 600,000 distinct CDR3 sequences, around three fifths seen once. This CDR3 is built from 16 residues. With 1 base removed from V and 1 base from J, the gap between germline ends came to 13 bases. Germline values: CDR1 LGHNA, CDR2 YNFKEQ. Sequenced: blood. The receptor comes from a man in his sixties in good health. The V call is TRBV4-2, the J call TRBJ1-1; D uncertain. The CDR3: CASSQVWRGKNTEAFF. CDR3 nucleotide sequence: TGTGCCAGCAGCCAAGTATGGCGGGGTAAGAACACTGAAGCTTTCTTT.